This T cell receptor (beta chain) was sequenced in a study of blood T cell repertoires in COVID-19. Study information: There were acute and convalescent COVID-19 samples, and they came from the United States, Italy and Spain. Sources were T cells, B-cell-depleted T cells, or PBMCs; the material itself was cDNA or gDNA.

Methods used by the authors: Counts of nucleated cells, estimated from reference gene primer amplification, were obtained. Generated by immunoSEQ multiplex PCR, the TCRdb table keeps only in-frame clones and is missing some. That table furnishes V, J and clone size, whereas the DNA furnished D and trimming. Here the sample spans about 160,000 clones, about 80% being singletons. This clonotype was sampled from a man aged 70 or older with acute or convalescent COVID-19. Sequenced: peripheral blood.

The CDR3 sequence: CASSISGQGGFSGANVLTF. The CDR3 bases are TGTGCCAGTAGTATCAGTGGACAGGGCGGTTTTTCTGGGGCCAACGTCCTGACTTTC. The V gene is TRBV19, the J gene TRBJ2-6; 8 positions match TRBD1. The CDR3 spans 19 residues. The germline V gene has CDR1 LNHDA and CDR2 SQIVND (reference sequence). J lost 1 base, V lost 3 bases, and 11 bases had no gene match.